In its sample, the clone carrying this T cell receptor beta chain was seen a few times. Its antigen is unknown. The sample belongs to a study of vaccination and CD4 T cells after COVID-19. General study findings and limits: Spike mono-reactivity applied to 304 of 307 vaccine-specific clones detected in convalescent patients.

The assay that was used to sequence DNA from cultured CD4+ T cells was the Oncomine TCR Beta short-read assay. TCRdb re-analysed the PCR reads in MiXCR, keeping a single row per CDR3 protein. The sample lists some 9,900 distinct CDR3 sequences; approximately 26% were seen once. The sample's treatment: approximately nine-day PBMC culture with coronavirus spike peptide pools or control peptides (ViraFEST assay). The germline V gene has CDR1 MNHEY and CDR2 SVGAGI. J lost 4 bases, V lost 2 bases, and 1 base had no gene match. The CDR3 contains 14 residues. The rearrangement links TRBV6-5 to TRBJ1-4; 7 bases map to TRBD1. The sample in question was CD4+ T cells from blood, cultured in vitro, obtained before SARS-CoV-2 vaccination. The sequence came from a human donor who received a COVID-19 vaccine. Here the CDR3 DNA reads TGTGCCAGCAGTTACCGACAGGGTAATGAAAAACTGTTTTTT. Translation gives CASSYRQGNEKLFF.